The TCR beta chain under discussion was sequenced for a study of metastatic and nonmetastatic thyroid tumors. Overall study: Across peripheral blood and tumor or nodule tissue samples taken from malignant and benign thyroid patients, the repertoires were compared with one another.

Thyroid surgery was performed in patients who had received no treatment beforehand. The germline V and J ends were trimmed by 4 bases and 1 base, with 10 bases remaining between them. The CDR3 is 14 amino acids. Germline lookup yields CDR1 SEHNR and CDR2 FQNEAQ (reference sequence). TCRdb redid the clone calls on the PCR reads using MiXCR. The table lists more than 13,000 clones, 20% to 30% of them singletons. This clone was observed many times. V gene TRBV7-9 combines with J gene TRBJ1-1, with a tentative D call TRBD1 (5 bases). The sample was blood. The clonotype comes from a female donor with papillary thyroid cancer or a benign thyroid nodule (not recorded which). Some clones in this sample may be carry-over from other donors' samples. The CDR3 DNA reads as TGTGCCAGCAGCTCCGGGACGTCGAACACTGAAGCTTTCTTT. Protein product: CASSSGTSNTEAFF.